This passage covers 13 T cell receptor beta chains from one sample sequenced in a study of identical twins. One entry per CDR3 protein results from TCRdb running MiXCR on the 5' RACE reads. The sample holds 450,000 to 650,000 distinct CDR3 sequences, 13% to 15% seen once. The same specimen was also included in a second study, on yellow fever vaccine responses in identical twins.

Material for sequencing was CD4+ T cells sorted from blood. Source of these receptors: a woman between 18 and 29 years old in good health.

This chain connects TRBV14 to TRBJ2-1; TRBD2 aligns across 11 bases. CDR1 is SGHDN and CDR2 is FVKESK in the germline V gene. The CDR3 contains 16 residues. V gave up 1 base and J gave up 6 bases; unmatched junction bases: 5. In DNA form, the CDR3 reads TGTGCCAGCAGCCAAGTACTAGCGGGAGTTCGCAATGAGCAGTTCTTC. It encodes CASSQVLAGVRNEQFF.

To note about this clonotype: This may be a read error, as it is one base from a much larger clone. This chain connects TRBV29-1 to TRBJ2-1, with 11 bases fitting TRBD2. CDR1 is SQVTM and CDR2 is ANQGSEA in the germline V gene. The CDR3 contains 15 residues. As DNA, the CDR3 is TGCAGCGTCGCCTCCGGGACTAGCGGAGGCAATGGGCAGTTCTTC. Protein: CSVASGTSGGNGQFF.

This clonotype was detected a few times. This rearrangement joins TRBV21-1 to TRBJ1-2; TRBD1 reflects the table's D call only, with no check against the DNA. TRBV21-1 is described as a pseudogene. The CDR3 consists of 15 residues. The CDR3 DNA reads TGTGCCAGCAGCAAAGGAAGCACAGGGGGCGGGGGCTACACCTTC. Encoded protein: CASSKGSTGGGGYTF.

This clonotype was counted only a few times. As DNA, the CDR3 is TGTGCCACCAGCAGAGATTTCCCCCTATATAATTCACCCCTCCACTTT. It translates to CATSRDFPLYNSPLHF. The chain employs TRBV15 and TRBJ1-6, with D uncertain. Germline V CDR1 and CDR2: LNHNV, YYDKDF (reference sequence). The V end was cut by 0 bases, the J end by 4 bases, with 10 bases between. CDR3 length: 16 residues.

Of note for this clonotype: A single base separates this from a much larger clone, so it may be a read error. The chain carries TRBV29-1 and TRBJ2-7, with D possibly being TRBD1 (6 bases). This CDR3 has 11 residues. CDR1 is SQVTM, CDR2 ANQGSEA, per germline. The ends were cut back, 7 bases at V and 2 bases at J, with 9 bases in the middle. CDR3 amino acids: CSGAGAYEQYF. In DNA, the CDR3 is TGCAGCGGGGCAGGGGCCTACGAGCAGTACTTC.

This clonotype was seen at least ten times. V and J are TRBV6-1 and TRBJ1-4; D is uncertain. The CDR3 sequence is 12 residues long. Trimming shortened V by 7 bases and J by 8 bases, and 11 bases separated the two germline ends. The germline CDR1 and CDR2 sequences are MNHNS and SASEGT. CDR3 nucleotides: TGTGCCAGCAACAAGCAAGGCGAAAAACTGTTTTTT. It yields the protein CASNKQGEKLFF.

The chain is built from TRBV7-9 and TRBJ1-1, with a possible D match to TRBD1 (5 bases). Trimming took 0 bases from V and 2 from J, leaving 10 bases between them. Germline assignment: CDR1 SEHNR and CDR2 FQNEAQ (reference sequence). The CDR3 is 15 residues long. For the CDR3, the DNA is TGTGCCAGCAGCTTAGCGCGGGGCATCAACACTGAAGCTTTCTTT. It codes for CASSLARGINTEAFF.

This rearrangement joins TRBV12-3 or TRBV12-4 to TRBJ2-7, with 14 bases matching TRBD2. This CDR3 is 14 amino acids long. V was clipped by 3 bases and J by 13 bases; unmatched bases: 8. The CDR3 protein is CASSFGLAGGRYYF. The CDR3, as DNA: TGTGCCAGCAGTTTCGGACTAGCGGGAGGCCGGTATTACTTC.

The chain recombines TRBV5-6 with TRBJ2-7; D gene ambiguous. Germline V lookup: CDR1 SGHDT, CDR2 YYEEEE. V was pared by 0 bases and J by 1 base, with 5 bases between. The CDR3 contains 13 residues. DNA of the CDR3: TGTGCCAGCAGCTTGGACCATTCCTACGAGCAGTACTTC. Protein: CASSLDHSYEQYF.

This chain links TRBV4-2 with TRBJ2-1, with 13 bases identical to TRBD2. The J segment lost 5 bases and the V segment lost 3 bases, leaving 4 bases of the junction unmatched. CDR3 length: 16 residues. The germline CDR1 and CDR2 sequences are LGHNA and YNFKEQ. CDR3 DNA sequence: TGTGCCAGCAGCCACTCCACTAGCGGGAGGGACAATGAGCAGTTCTTC. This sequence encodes CASSHSTSGRDNEQFF.

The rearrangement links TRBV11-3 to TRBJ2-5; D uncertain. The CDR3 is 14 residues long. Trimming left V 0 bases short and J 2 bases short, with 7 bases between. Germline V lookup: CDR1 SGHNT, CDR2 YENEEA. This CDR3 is CASSLELRQETQYF. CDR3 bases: TGTGCCAGCAGCTTAGAACTACGGCAAGAGACCCAGTACTTC.

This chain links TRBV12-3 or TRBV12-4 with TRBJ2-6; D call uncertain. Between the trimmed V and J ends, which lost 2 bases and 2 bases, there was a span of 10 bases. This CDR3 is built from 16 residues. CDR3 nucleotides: TGTGCCAGCAGTTTATTGCGTCGGCCTGGGGCCAACGTCCTGACTTTC. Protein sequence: CASSLLRRPGANVLTF.

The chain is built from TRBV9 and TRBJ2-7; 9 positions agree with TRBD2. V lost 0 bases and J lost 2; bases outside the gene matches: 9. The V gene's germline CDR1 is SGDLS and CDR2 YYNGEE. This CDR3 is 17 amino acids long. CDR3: CASSVAPSTSGAYEQYF. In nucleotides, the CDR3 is TGTGCCAGCAGCGTAGCTCCGTCGACTAGCGGAGCCTACGAGCAGTACTTC. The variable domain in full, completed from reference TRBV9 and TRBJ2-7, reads DSGVTQTPKHLITATGQRVTLRCSPRSGDLSVYWYQQSLDQGLQFLIQYYNGEERAKGNILERFSAQQFPDLHSELNLSSLELGDSALYFCASSVAPSTSGAYEQYFGPGTRLTVT.